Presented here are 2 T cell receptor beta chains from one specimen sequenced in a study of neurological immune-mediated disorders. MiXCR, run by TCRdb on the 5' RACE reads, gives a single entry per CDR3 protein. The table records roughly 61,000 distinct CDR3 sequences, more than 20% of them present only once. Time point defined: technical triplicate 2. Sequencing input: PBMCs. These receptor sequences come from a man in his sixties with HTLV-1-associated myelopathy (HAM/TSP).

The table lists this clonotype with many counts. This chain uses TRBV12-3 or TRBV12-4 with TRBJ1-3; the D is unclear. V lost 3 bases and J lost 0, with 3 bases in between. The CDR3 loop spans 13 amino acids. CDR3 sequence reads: CASSFSSGNTIYF. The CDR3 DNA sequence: TGTGCCAGCAGTTTTAGCTCTGGAAACACCATATATTTT.

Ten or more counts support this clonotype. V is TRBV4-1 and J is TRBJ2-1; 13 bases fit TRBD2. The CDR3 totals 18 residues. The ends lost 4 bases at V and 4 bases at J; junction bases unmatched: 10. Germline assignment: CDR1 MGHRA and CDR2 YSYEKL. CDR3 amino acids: CASSPSGLAGRNYNEQFF. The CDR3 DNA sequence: TGCGCCAGCAGCCCATCGGGACTAGCGGGGCGGAATTACAATGAGCAGTTCTTC.